The rows below give T cell receptor beta chains drawn from one sample of a study of a mutant IDH1 vaccine in newly diagnosed glioma. The method was immunoSEQ multiplex PCR; TCRdb's version includes in-frame clones alone and lacks a portion of them. The sample yields almost 30,000 clones, roughly nine tenths seen once. Their target antigens are unknown. This sample comprised peripheral blood mononuclear cells (PBMCs), obtained from a glioma patient whose treatment included an IDH1 peptide vaccine. The receptors derive from a woman between 40 and 50 years old with glioma. Some clones in this sample may be carry-over from other donors' samples. Both conserved end residues are part of each CDR3. The order of the fields is D gene, V gene, clone size, J gene, CDR3 DNA, CDR3 protein. The D gene is left open where the match is weak. Rows give clone size only sometimes, using once, few, many, or a class for an expanded clone.

.	TRBV27	.	TRBJ2-7	TGTGCCGTGGGGCGGCTCGAGCAGTACTTC	CAVGRLEQYF
TRBD2	TRBV4-3	.	TRBJ2-1	TGCGCCAGCAGCCTCCAAGTGGCACTAGCGGGAGACGAGCAGTTCTTC	CASSLQVALAGDEQFF
TRBD2	TRBV5-4	.	TRBJ2-1	TGTGCCAGCAGCTTGTATGGGGGCGCAGGGCGGGAGGGATACAATGAGCAGTTCTTC	CASSLYGGAGREGYNEQFF
.	TRBV28	.	TRBJ2-1	TGTGCCACGAGCCGGAATGAGCAGTTCTTC	CATSRNEQFF
TRBD1	TRBV6-6	few	TRBJ1-5	TGTGCCAGCAGGAGACAGGGAACGGGCCAGCCCCAGCATTTT	CASRRQGTGQPQHF
.	TRBV6-1	.	TRBJ2-2	TGTGCCAGCAGTGATCGAGTCTTGCGGGATGTCCCCGGGGAGCTGTTTTTT	CASSDRVLRDVPGELFF
TRBD2	TRBV10-3	.	TRBJ2-5	TGTGCCATCAGACGGGACGAAGCGGGGGAGACCCAGTACTTC	CAIRRDEAGETQYF
TRBD2	TRBV27	.	TRBJ2-3	TGTGCCAGCCAGACTAGCGGGTGGGGTAATACGCAGTATTTT	CASQTSGWGNTQYF
.	TRBV6-1	.	TRBJ2-2	TGTGCCAGTCAGGGAGGCACCGGGGAGCTGTTTTTT	CASQGGTGELFF
TRBD1	TRBV7-8	.	TRBJ2-5	TGTGCCAGCAGCTTAGCCGGGACAGGGGAAGAGACCCAGTACTTC	CASSLAGTGEETQYF
TRBD1	TRBV5-1	.	TRBJ1-1	TGCGCCAGCAGCATAGTACAGGGGAAGACTGAAGCTTTCTTT	CASSIVQGKTEAFF
TRBD1	TRBV15	.	TRBJ2-2	TGTGCCACCAGCCATCAAACAGGGGGCACCGGGGAGCTGTTTTTT	CATSHQTGGTGELFF
.	TRBV6-5	.	TRBJ1-1	TGTGCCAGCCTACGGACATCCCCTGGCACTGAAGCTTTCTTT	CASLRTSPGTEAFF
.	TRBV4-3	.	TRBJ1-2	TGCGCCAGCAGCCAAGGAGGAGAAGGGTATGGCGGCTACACCTTC	CASSQGGEGYGGYTF
TRBD1	TRBV27	.	TRBJ2-7	TGTGCCAGCAGTTCCGGGACAGGGCCCTACGAGCAGTACTTC	CASSSGTGPYEQYF
.	TRBV5-1	.	TRBJ2-5	TGCGCCAGCAGCTTGGCACAAGAGGAGACCCAGTACTTC	CASSLAQEETQYF
TRBD2	TRBV28	.	TRBJ2-5	TGTGCCAGCACGAGCGGGGGGGAGACCCAGTACTTC	CASTSGGETQYF
.	TRBV18	once	TRBJ2-5	TGTGCCAGCTCACGGACAGCCTCTCAAGAGACCCAGTACTTC	CASSRTASQETQYF
.	TRBV5-1	few	TRBJ1-6	TGCGCCAGCAGCCCAGACCGAACCGAGGATTCACCCCTCCACTTT	CASSPDRTEDSPLHF
.	TRBV10-3	medium-sized	TRBJ1-4	TGTGCCATCAGTGAGCCGAGAAATGAAAAACTGTTTTTT	CAISEPRNEKLFF
.	TRBV19	.	TRBJ2-7	TGTGCCAGTAGTATAGCAGACAGAAACTACGAGCAGTACTTC	CASSIADRNYEQYF
.	TRBV5-1	.	TRBJ2-7	TGCGCCAGCAGCTTCGGAGTATCCTACGAGCAGTACTTC	CASSFGVSYEQYF
TRBD1	TRBV16	.	TRBJ1-5	TGTGCCAGCAGCCAGGACAGGGCCCCTTCTCCCCAGCATTTT	CASSQDRAPSPQHF
TRBD1	TRBV6-1	.	TRBJ2-7	TGTGCCAGCAGTGGAATGGACAGGATATCCTACGAGCAGTACTTC	CASSGMDRISYEQYF
TRBD1	TRBV7-3	.	TRBJ2-7	TGTGCCAGCAGCTTACGGGACAGGGATTTTCGGCAGTACTTC	CASSLRDRDFRQYF
.	TRBV7-2	once	TRBJ2-3	TGTGCCAGCAGTGTCGAGAGGGGGGGGAACACAGATACGCAGTATTTT	CASSVERGGNTDTQYF
.	TRBV7-9	.	TRBJ2-2	TGTGCCAGCAGCCCCGAATTAGCCGGGGAGCTGTTTTTT	CASSPELAGELFF
TRBD2	TRBV5-1	.	TRBJ2-1	TGCGCCAGCAGCCCGACTAGCGGGGTAAATGAGCAGTTCTTC	CASSPTSGVNEQFF
.	TRBV6-4	.	TRBJ1-5	TGTGCCAGCAGGACCCGGGGGCCCAATAATAGCAATCAGCCCCAGCATTTT	CASRTRGPNNSNQPQHF
TRBD1	TRBV25-1	.	TRBJ2-3	TGTGCCAGCAGTTCCGGGACAGGGATCGTAGATACGCAGTATTTT	CASSSGTGIVDTQYF
.	TRBV19	.	TRBJ1-5	TGTGCCAGTAGCGTCGACTTAGGAAATCAGCCCCAGCATTTT	CASSVDLGNQPQHF
.	TRBV19	.	TRBJ1-5	TGTGCCAGTAGCGAGGGGGGGAACCAGCCCCAGCATTTT	CASSEGGNQPQHF
.	TRBV6-6	.	TRBJ2-7	TGTGCCAGCAGTTGGCAGGGAGGCTACGAGCAGTACTTC	CASSWQGGYEQYF
.	TRBV28	.	TRBJ2-3	TGTGCCAGCAGTTTGGTAGATACGCAGTATTTT	CASSLVDTQYF
.	TRBV29-1	.	TRBJ1-1	TGCAGCGTTACCCAGGGGAAGAACACTGAAGCTTTCTTT	CSVTQGKNTEAFF
.	TRBV13	.	TRBJ2-3	TGTGCCAGCAGCCCTCTGGACCGATACACAGATACGCAGTATTTT	CASSPLDRYTDTQYF
.	TRBV19	.	TRBJ2-5	TGTGCCAGTAGAGGCACGCAAGAGACCCAGTACTTC	CASRGTQETQYF
.	TRBV6-5	.	TRBJ1-1	TGTGCCAGCAGTTACTCGGGGGTCGCGAACACTGAAGCTTTCTTT	CASSYSGVANTEAFF
TRBD2	TRBV14	.	TRBJ2-5	TGTGCCAGCAGCCAGTACGGGACTATTATCCAAGAGACCCAGTACTTC	CASSQYGTIIQETQYF
TRBD1	TRBV5-1	.	TRBJ1-2	TGCGCCAGCAGCTTGATGAGCAGGGGGACGTCCTATGGCTACACCTTC	CASSLMSRGTSYGYTF
.	TRBV28	.	TRBJ2-2	TGTGCCAGCAGTGAGGGAACCGGGGAGCTGTTTTTT	CASSEGTGELFF
.	TRBV4-3	.	TRBJ2-7	TGCGCCAGCAGCCAAGATAGGAACTACGAGCAGTACTTC	CASSQDRNYEQYF
.	TRBV19	.	TRBJ1-6	TGTGCCAGTAGTAGTGGGGACACCTATAATTCACCCCTCCACTTT	CASSSGDTYNSPLHF
.	TRBV11-2	few	TRBJ2-7	TGTGCCAGCAGCTCCCTGTCTGGACGGACAGTGTCCTACGAGCAGTACTTC	CASSSLSGRTVSYEQYF
.	TRBV19	.	TRBJ1-1	TGTGCCAGTATAGGGATACAGCTTGAAGCTTTCTTT	CASIGIQLEAFF
.	TRBV7-3	.	TRBJ1-5	TGTGCCAGCAGCAGGGGAGGCAATCAGCCCCAGCATTTT	CASSRGGNQPQHF
.	TRBV28	.	TRBJ1-1	TGTGCCAGCAGTTCACGGGGGCTTGTGGCTTTCTTT	CASSSRGLVAFF
.	TRBV18	.	TRBJ1-2	TGTGCCAGCTCACCGATGGAATTTAACTATGGCTACACCTTC	CASSPMEFNYGYTF
TRBD2	TRBV2	.	TRBJ2-1	TGTGCCAGCAGAATACAGCGGGGTAATGAGCAGTTCTTC	CASRIQRGNEQFF
TRBD1	TRBV27	once	TRBJ2-1	TGTGCCAGCAGCGACCCGGGACAGGGGGCTCGGGAGCAGTTCTTC	CASSDPGQGAREQFF
.	TRBV7-9	.	TRBJ2-4	TGTGCCAGCAGCTTATCCACAGGATCGGGAAACATTCAGTACTTC	CASSLSTGSGNIQYF
.	TRBV2	.	TRBJ2-5	TGTGCCAGCACAGGGGAACTACAAGAGACCCAGTACTTC	CASTGELQETQYF
.	TRBV15	once	TRBJ2-2	TGTGCCACCAGCAGAGGCTTCGGAGTGATAACCGGGGAGCTGTTTTTT	CATSRGFGVITGELFF
TRBD2	TRBV7-2	.	TRBJ2-7	TGTGCCAGCAGCTCCACAGCGGGGCCCTACGAGCAGTACTTC	CASSSTAGPYEQYF
.	TRBV4-2	.	TRBJ1-2	TGTGCCAGCAGCCAAGATGGGGGTCCCTGGGGCTATGGCTACACCTTC	CASSQDGGPWGYGYTF
.	TRBV21-1	once	TRBJ1-1	TGTGCCAGCAGCAAAGCGAGGACGGAGGACACTGAAGCTTTCTTT	CASSKARTEDTEAFF
.	TRBV7-9	.	TRBJ2-2	TGTGCCAGCAGAAGTTTAGAGGAATTGAACACCGGGGAGCTGTTTTTT	CASRSLEELNTGELFF
TRBD2	TRBV15	once	TRBJ2-3	TGTGCCACCAGCAGATCCTGGGGCGCTAGCGGGGTGAATACAGATACGCAGTATTTT	CATSRSWGASGVNTDTQYF